The source of this T cell receptor (beta chain) is a study of blood T cell repertoires in COVID-19. Clones were sequenced by immunoSEQ multiplex PCR, and TCRdb holds only the in-frame ones, with some missing. Of 200,000 to 250,000 clones listed, 80% to 90% were seen once; the top ten hold under 3.5%. Material: PBMCs or T cells enriched from blood (not recorded which). The origin of this receptor is a woman aged 18-35 years in a cohort exposed to, infected with or recovered from COVID-19 (not recorded which).

CDR3 sequence: CASSVDSNYGYTF. The CDR3 DNA reads as TGTGCCAGCAGCGTTGACAGTAACTATGGCTACACCTTC. The chain couples TRBV9 to TRBJ1-2; weak D call: TRBD1 (5 bases). V was cut by 2 bases and J by 1 base, with 6 bases left in between. The CDR3 spans 13 residues. Germline V gives CDR1 SGDLS, CDR2 YYNGEE.